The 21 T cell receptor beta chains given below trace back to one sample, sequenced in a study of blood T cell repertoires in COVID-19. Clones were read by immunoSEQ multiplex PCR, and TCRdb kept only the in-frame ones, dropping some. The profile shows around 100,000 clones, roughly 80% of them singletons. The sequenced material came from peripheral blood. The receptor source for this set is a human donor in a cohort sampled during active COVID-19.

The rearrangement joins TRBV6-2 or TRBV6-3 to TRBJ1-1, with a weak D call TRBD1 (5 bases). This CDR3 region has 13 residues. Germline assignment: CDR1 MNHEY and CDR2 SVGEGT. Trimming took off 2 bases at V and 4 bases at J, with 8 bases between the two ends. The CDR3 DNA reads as TGTGCCAGCAGTTACCGGGGGTTCACTGAAGCTTTCTTT. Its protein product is CASSYRGFTEAFF.

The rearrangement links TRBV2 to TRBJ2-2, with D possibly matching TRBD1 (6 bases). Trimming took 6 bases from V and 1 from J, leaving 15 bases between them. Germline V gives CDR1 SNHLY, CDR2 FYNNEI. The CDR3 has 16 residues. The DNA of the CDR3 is TGTGCCAGCAGCCCACAGGGTACATTGAACACCGGGGAGCTGTTTTTT. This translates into CASSPQGTLNTGELFF.

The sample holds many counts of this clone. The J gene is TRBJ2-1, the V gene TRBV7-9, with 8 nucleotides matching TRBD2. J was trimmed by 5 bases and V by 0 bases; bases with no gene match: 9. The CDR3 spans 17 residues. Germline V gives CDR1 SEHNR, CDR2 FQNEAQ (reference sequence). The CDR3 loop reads CASSLAAFLRGDNEQFF. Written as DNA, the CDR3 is TGTGCCAGCAGCTTAGCGGCCTTCTTGCGGGGGGACAATGAGCAGTTCTTC.

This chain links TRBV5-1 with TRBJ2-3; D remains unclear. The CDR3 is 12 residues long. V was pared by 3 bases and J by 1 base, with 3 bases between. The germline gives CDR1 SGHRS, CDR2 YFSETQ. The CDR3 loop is CASSSGTDTQYF. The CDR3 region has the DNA TGCGCCAGCAGCTCCGGCACAGATACGCAGTATTTT.

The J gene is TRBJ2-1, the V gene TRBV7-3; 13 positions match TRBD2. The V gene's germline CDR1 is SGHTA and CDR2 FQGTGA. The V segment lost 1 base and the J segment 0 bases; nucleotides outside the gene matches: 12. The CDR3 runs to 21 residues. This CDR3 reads CASSLRAGTSGARSSYNEQFF. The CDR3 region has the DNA TGTGCCAGCAGCTTAAGGGCCGGGACTAGCGGGGCGAGAAGCTCCTACAATGAGCAGTTCTTC.

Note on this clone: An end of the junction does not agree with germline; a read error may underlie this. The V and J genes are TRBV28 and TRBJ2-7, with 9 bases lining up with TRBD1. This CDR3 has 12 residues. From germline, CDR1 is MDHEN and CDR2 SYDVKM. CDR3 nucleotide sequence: TGTGCCAGCAGTTACGACAGGGGGAGGAGAAGCTTC. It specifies CASSYDRGRRSF.

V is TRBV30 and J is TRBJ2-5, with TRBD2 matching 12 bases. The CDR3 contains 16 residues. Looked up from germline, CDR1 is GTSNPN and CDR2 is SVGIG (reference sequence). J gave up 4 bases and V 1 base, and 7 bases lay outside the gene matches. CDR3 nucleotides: TGTGCCTGGAGTGAAGGTCTAGCGGGGGGGCGAGAGACCCAGTACTTC. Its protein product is CAWSEGLAGGRETQYF.

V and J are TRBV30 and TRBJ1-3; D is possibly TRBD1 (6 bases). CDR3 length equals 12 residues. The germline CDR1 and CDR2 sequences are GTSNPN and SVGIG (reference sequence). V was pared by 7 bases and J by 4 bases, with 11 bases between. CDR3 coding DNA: TGTGCCTCGCAGGGGTCCGGAAACACCATATATTTT. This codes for CASQGSGNTIYF.

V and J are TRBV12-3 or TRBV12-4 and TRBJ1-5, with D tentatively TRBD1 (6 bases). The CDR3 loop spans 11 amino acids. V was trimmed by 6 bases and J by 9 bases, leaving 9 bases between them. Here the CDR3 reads CASSQGGPQHF. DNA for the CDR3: TGTGCCAGCAGCCAAGGGGGGCCCCAGCATTTT.

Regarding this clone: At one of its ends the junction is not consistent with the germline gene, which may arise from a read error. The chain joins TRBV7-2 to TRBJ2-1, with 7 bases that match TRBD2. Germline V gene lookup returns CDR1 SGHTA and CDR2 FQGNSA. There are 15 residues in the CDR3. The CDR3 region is CASSLTLGGENGQFF. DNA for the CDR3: TGTGCCAGCAGCTTAACGTTGGGGGGGGAGAATGGGCAGTTCTTC.

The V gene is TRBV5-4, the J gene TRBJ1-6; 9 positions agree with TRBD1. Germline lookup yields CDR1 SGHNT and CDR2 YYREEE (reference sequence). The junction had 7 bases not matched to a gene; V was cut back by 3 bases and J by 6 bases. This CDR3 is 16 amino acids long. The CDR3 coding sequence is TGTGCCAGCAGCTCGGGACAGGGTCGACTTAATTCACCCCTCCACTTT. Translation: CASSSGQGRLNSPLHF.

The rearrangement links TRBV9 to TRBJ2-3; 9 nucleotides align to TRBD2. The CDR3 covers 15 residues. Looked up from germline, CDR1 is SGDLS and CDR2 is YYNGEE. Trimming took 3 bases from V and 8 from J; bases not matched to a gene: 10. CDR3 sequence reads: CASSEGLAPSGTQYF. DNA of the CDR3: TGTGCCAGCAGCGAGGGACTAGCACCCTCAGGTACGCAGTATTTT.

This CDR3 is CASSLGQGLGKNIQYF. The CDR3 coding sequence is TGTGCCAGCAGCTTGGGACAGGGACTGGGCAAAAACATTCAGTACTTC. The gene calls are TRBV7-3 and TRBJ2-4; the match to TRBD1 covers 9 bases. Germline V gene lookup returns CDR1 SGHTA and CDR2 FQGTGA. The CDR3 runs to 16 residues. Trimming at V came to 3 bases and at J to 3 bases, leaving 6 bases not matched to a gene.

For the CDR3, the DNA is TGTGCCAGCAGCACTACGACGGGAACCTACGAGCAGTACTTC. It specifies CASSTTTGTYEQYF. The chain recombines TRBV7-2 with TRBJ2-7; TRBD2 might be the D (5 bases). The CDR3 is 14 amino acids. V was shortened by 5 bases and J by 2 bases, with 13 bases between the two germline ends. The germline V gene has CDR1 SGHTA and CDR2 FQGNSA.

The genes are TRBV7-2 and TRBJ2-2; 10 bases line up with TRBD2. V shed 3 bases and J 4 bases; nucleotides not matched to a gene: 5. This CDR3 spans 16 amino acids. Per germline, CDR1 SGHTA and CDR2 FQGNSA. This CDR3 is CASSFSGGAGTGELFF. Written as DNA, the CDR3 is TGTGCCAGCAGCTTCAGCGGGGGGGCCGGCACCGGGGAGCTGTTTTTT.

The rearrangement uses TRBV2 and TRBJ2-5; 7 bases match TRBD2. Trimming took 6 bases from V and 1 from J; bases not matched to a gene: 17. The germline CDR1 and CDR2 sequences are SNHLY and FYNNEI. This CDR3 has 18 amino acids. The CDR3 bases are TGTGCCAGCAGAACTACTCGAGGGGCTAGCGGAAGCCAAGAGACCCAGTACTTC. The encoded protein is CASRTTRGASGSQETQYF. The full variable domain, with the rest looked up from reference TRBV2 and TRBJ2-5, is EPEVTQTPSHQVTQMGQEVILRCVPISNHLYFYWYRQILGQKVEFLVSFYNNEISEKSEIFDDQFSVERPDGSNFTLKIRSTKLEDSAMYFCASRTTRGASGSQETQYFGPGTRLLVL.

The CDR3 bases are TGTGCCAGCAGCTTACAGCGGGGGGGCTTGTACAATGAGCAGTTCTTC. The encoded protein is CASSLQRGGLYNEQFF. V usage is TRBV7-2 and J usage is TRBJ2-1; TRBD2 matches at 10 bases. The CDR3 is 16 residues long. CDR1 is SGHTA, CDR2 FQGNSA, per germline. V lost 2 bases, J lost 4 bases, and 5 bases stayed unmatched.

CDR3 sequence (DNA): TGCGCCAGCACCCGGACAGACCAACCCTACGAGCAGTACTTC. Translated: CASTRTDQPYEQYF. J is TRBJ2-7 and V is TRBV5-1, with a possible D match to TRBD1 (6 bases). This CDR3 spans 14 amino acids. Trimming pared 6 bases from V and 2 bases from J, leaving 15 bases between. Germline CDR1 is SGHRS and CDR2 is YFSETQ.

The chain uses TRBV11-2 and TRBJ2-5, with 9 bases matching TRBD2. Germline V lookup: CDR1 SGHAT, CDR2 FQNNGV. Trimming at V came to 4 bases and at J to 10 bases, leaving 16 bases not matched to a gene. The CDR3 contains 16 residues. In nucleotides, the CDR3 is TGTGCCAGCAGCTCCGGGGGGACTAGCCCTCAGAGAGGCCAGTACTTC. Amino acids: CASSSGGTSPQRGQYF.

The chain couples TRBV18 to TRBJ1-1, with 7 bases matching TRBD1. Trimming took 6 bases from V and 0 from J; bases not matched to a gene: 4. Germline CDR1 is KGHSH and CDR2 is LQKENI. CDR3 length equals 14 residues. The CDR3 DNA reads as TGTGCCAGCTCCCAACAGGGGATGAACACTGAAGCTTTCTTT. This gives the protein CASSQQGMNTEAFF.

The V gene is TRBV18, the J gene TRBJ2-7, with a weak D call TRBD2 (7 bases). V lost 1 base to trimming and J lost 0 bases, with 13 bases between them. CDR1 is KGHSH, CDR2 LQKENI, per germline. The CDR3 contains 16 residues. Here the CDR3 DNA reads TGTGCCAGCTCACCACAGGGGGGGGGCAGCTCCTACGAGCAGTACTTC. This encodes CASSPQGGGSSYEQYF.